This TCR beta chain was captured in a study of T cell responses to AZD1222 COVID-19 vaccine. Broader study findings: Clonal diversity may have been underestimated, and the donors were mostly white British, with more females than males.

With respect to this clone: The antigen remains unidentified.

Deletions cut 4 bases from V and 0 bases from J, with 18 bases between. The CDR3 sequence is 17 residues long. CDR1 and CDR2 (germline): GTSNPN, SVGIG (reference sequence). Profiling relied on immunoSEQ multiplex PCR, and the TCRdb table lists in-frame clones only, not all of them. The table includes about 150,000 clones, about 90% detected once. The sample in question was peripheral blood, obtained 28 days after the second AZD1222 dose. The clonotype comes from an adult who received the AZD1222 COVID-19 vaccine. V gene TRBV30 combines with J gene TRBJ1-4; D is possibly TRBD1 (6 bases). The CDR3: CAWNLRGARATNEKLFF. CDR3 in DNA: TGTGCCTGGAACTTGAGGGGGGCGCGGGCAACTAATGAAAAACTGTTTTTT.